These 29 T cell receptor beta chains were all obtained from the same sample, sequenced in a study of OX40 agonist ivuxolimab in advanced cancers. Clones were sequenced by immunoSEQ multiplex PCR, and TCRdb holds only the in-frame ones, with some missing. The data contain roughly 48,000 clones, about 88% of them singletons. The sample here was CD4+ or CD8+ T cells sorted from blood, taken in a trial of the OX40 agonist ivuxolimab. The receptors originated from an adult with an advanced solid tumor such as melanoma, head and neck, liver or kidney cancer.

The rearrangement uses TRBV11-2 and TRBJ2-7, with 11 bases fitting TRBD2. CDR1 is SGHAT and CDR2 is FQNNGV in the germline V gene. Germline trimming cut 3 bases from V and 4 bases from J; bases unmatched to any gene: 2. The CDR3 is 14 amino acids. CDR3 amino acids: CASSFGTSGYEQYF. For the CDR3, the DNA is TGTGCCAGCAGCTTCGGGACTAGCGGTTACGAGCAGTACTTC.

Points on this clone: A read error may account for a junction end that differs from germline. The V call is TRBV7-7, the J call TRBJ2-5, with 7 bases fitting TRBD2. The germline CDR1 and CDR2 sequences are SSHAT and FNYEAQ (reference sequence). This CDR3 has 17 residues. This chain's CDR3 is CASSSNPLAAFQETQYF. CDR3 bases: TGTGCTAGCAGCTCGAATCCCCTAGCGGCATTCCAAGAGACCCAGTACTTC.

This clone has only a few counts. The chain has TRBV2 and TRBJ1-5; tentatively, D is TRBD1 (5 bases). Germline loops: CDR1 SNHLY, CDR2 FYNNEI. V was trimmed by 6 bases and J by 3 bases, leaving 9 bases between them. The CDR3 is made up of 13 amino acids. The CDR3 DNA sequence: TGTGCCAGCAGCCAGGGTTACAATCAGCCCCAGCATTTT. It translates to CASSQGYNQPQHF. The whole variable domain, filled in from reference TRBV2 and TRBJ1-5, reads EPEVTQTPSHQVTQMGQEVILRCVPISNHLYFYWYRQILGQKVEFLVSFYNNEISEKSEIFDDQFSVERPDGSNFTLKIRSTKLEDSAMYFCASSQGYNQPQHFGDGTRLSIL.

This clone was recorded once. V gene TRBV6-6 combines with J gene TRBJ2-5; 7 nucleotides agree with TRBD1. Losses at the gene ends were 0 bases for V and 5 bases for J; bases not matched to a gene: 6. CDR1 is MNHNY and CDR2 is SVGAGI in the germline V gene (reference sequence). The CDR3 is 15 amino acids. The CDR3 here is CASSYSRQGGETQYF. The CDR3 region has the DNA TGTGCCAGCAGTTACTCCCGACAGGGCGGGGAGACCCAGTACTTC.

The chain has TRBV5-6 and TRBJ2-3, with 7 bases matching TRBD1. This CDR3 contains 15 residues. Losses at the gene ends were 0 bases for V and 0 bases for J; bases not matched to a gene: 1. Germline lookup yields CDR1 SGHDT and CDR2 YYEEEE. As DNA, the CDR3 is TGTGCCAGCAGCTTGGAGGGGGCTAGCACAGATACGCAGTATTTT. Translated: CASSLEGASTDTQYF.

This sequence joins TRBV7-2 and TRBJ2-5; 16 positions agree with TRBD2. Germline V gives CDR1 SGHTA, CDR2 FQGNSA. This CDR3 region has 15 residues. With V trimmed by 5 bases and J by 11 bases, 8 bases remained unmatched. The CDR3 coding sequence is TGTGCCAGCAGCGGCCCGGGACTAGCGGGGGGGGAGCAGTACTTC. Its translation: CASSGPGLAGGEQYF. The entire variable domain, with the rest obtained from reference TRBV7-2 and TRBJ2-5, is as follows: GAGVSQSPSNKVTEKGKDVELRCDPISGHTALYWYRQSLGQGLEFLIYFQGNSAPDKSGLPSDRFSAERTGGSVSTLTIQRTQQEDSAVYLCASSGPGLAGGEQYFGPGTRLLVL.

The gene calls are TRBV6-5 and TRBJ2-7; 8 nucleotides line up with TRBD2. Germline CDR1 reads MNHEY; CDR2 reads SVGAGI. This CDR3 contains 15 residues. V gave up 1 base and J gave up 2 bases; unmatched junction bases: 4. CDR3 coding DNA: TGTGCCAGCAGTTACTGGGTAGCGGGGCCCTACGAGCAGTACTTC. Translated: CASSYWVAGPYEQYF.

The chain has TRBV29-1 and TRBJ1-1; D is ambiguous. The CDR3 length is 16 residues. Trimming removed 5 bases at V and 5 bases at J, with 24 bases between. Germline CDR1 is SQVTM and CDR2 is ANQGSEA. CDR3 amino acids: CSVLSGQQIRVTEAFF. CDR3 bases: TGCAGCGTTCTAAGCGGGCAGCAGATTAGGGTTACTGAAGCTTTCTTT.

This clone was seen a single time. The CDR3 bases are TGTGCCTGGAGCCCAACTCACAGGGTAGGGGAGACCCAGTACTTC. Translating gives CAWSPTHRVGETQYF. V usage is TRBV30 and J usage is TRBJ2-5; TRBD1 is a possible D gene (6 bases). The CDR3 is 15 amino acids. The V end was cut by 3 bases, the J end by 5 bases, with 19 bases between. Germline V gene lookup returns CDR1 GTSNPN and CDR2 SVGIG (reference sequence).

The chain is built from TRBV4-3 and TRBJ2-7; a weak D match, TRBD2 (5 bases). CDR1 and CDR2 from the germline V gene are LGHNA and YSLEER. With 4 bases removed from V and 4 bases from J, the gap between germline ends came to 17 bases. The CDR3 sequence is 15 residues long. The CDR3 DNA reads as TGCGCCAGCAGCCCTTTCCTAGGGAGTCCTTACGAGCAGTACTTC. Its protein is CASSPFLGSPYEQYF.

This clone was picked up one time. V usage is TRBV19 and J usage is TRBJ1-1; D might be TRBD1 (6 bases). The CDR3 contains 14 residues. Deletions cut 5 bases from V and 5 bases from J, with 15 bases between. The V gene's germline CDR1 is LNHDA and CDR2 SQIVND (reference sequence). CDR3 sequence: CASSLNRARTEAFF. In DNA, the CDR3 is TGTGCCAGTAGTTTAAACAGGGCCCGGACTGAAGCTTTCTTT.

This rearrangement joins TRBV5-1 to TRBJ1-2; 9 nucleotides line up with TRBD1. Germline CDR1 and CDR2: SGHRS and YFSETQ. CDR3 length equals 15 residues. The ends lost 3 bases at V and 5 bases at J; junction bases unmatched: 8. The CDR3 DNA follows: TGCGCCAGCAGCTATCAAACCGGGACAGGGTATGGCTACACCTTC. As protein: CASSYQTGTGYGYTF.

The count of this clone is one. The CDR3 nucleotides are TGTGCCAGCAGCTCCGGGACTAGCTTAATCAATGAGCAGTTCTTC. As protein: CASSSGTSLINEQFF. V is TRBV5-4 and J is TRBJ2-1; 9 bases fit TRBD2. The junction had 7 bases not matched to a gene; V was cut back by 3 bases and J by 6 bases. Germline V gene data show CDR1 as SGHNT and CDR2 as YYREEE (reference sequence). The CDR3 is made up of 15 amino acids.

The rearrangement links TRBV7-9 to TRBJ2-7; D gene unclear. The CDR3 is 16 amino acids. The V end was cut by 4 bases, the J end by 3 bases, with 19 bases between. Germline V gene lookup returns CDR1 SEHNR and CDR2 FQNEAQ (reference sequence). The CDR3 bases are TGTGCCAGCAGCTCCTCTCGACCCGCGGACCTCTACGAGCAGTACTTC. Its protein is CASSSSRPADLYEQYF.

The chain uses TRBV7-9 and TRBJ2-5, with 12 bases lining up with TRBD2. In germline, CDR1 is SEHNR, CDR2 FQNEAQ (reference sequence). Trimming at V came to 5 bases and at J to 5 bases, leaving 18 bases not matched to a gene. The CDR3 contains 19 residues. CDR3 DNA: TGTGCCAGCAGCCACAGGATCGGGACTAGCGGGCGAGGGTTGGAGACCCAGTACTTC. It codes for CASSHRIGTSGRGLETQYF.

The chain uses TRBV6-6 and TRBJ1-5; D gene ambiguous. CDR3 size: 15 residues. The V end lost 4 bases, the J end lost 6 bases, and 16 bases lay between the germline ends. Germline CDR1 MNHNY, CDR2 SVGAGI (reference sequence). Here the CDR3 reads CASSSTYESPQPQHF. CDR3 bases: TGTGCCAGCAGTTCCACCTACGAGTCTCCTCAGCCCCAGCATTTT.

This sequence joins TRBV2 and TRBJ2-7; D unclear. There are 13 residues in the CDR3. Germline V gene data show CDR1 as SNHLY and CDR2 as FYNNEI. V shed 3 bases and J shed 4 bases, with 10 bases lying between them. The CDR3 nucleotides read TGTGCCAGCAGTGATGGGTCTTTTTACGAGCAGTACTTC. Residues: CASSDGSFYEQYF. The full variable domain, completed using reference TRBV2 and TRBJ2-7, is EPEVTQTPSHQVTQMGQEVILRCVPISNHLYFYWYRQILGQKVEFLVSFYNNEISEKSEIFDDQFSVERPDGSNFTLKIRSTKLEDSAMYFCASSDGSFYEQYFGPGTRLTVT.

The gene calls are TRBV6-5 and TRBJ1-2; D is unclear. CDR3 length equals 13 residues. Germline V gene sequence: CDR1 MNHEY, CDR2 SVGAGI. V was shortened by 8 bases and J by 5 bases, with 15 bases between the two germline ends. CDR3 in amino acids: CASRFDSEYGYTF. Here the CDR3 DNA reads TGTGCCAGCCGCTTTGACTCGGAATATGGCTACACCTTC.

The chain joins TRBV7-2 to TRBJ2-4; D is unclear. Germline-derived CDR1 and CDR2 are SGHTA and FQGNSA. CDR3 length equals 14 residues. Deletions cut 2 bases from V and 5 bases from J, with 10 bases between. The CDR3 reads CASSLSPAENIQYF. In nucleotides, the CDR3 is TGTGCCAGCAGCTTAAGTCCTGCAGAAAACATTCAGTACTTC.

V and J are TRBV27 and TRBJ1-6, with unresolved D. The V end lost 6 bases, the J end lost 0 bases, and 21 bases lay between the germline ends. This CDR3 is built from 19 residues. Looked up from germline, CDR1 is MNHEY and CDR2 is SMNVEV (reference sequence). Here the CDR3 DNA reads TGTGCCAGCAGGTTGGCCGGCGCGGCGTCTAGCTCCTATAATTCACCCCTCCACTTT. Translated, it gives CASRLAGAASSSYNSPLHF.

The chain uses TRBV18 and TRBJ1-5; no firm D call. Trimming pared 6 bases from V and 0 bases from J, leaving 18 bases between. The CDR3 has 17 residues. Looked up from germline, CDR1 is KGHSH and CDR2 is LQKENI. The CDR3 protein is CASSTLGRVDSNQPQHF. CDR3 nucleotides: TGTGCCAGCTCCACACTGGGGAGAGTTGATAGCAATCAGCCCCAGCATTTT. Full variable domain (rest looked up from reference TRBV18 and TRBJ1-5): NAGVMQNPRHLVRRRGQEARLRCSPMKGHSHVYWYRQLPEEGLKFMVYLQKENIIDESGMPKERFSAEFPKEGPSILRIQQVVRGDSAAYFCASSTLGRVDSNQPQHFGDGTRLSIL.

The V call is TRBV7-6, the J call TRBJ2-2; no reliable D call. Germline V gene lookup returns CDR1 SGHVS and CDR2 FNYEAQ. V was trimmed by 1 base and J by 2 bases, leaving 5 bases between them. The CDR3 length is 14 residues. The CDR3 here is CASSLGLNTGELFF. CDR3 DNA sequence: TGTGCCAGCAGCTTAGGCCTTAACACCGGGGAGCTGTTTTTT.

The chain recombines TRBV9 with TRBJ2-3; D is unclear. V lost 0 bases and J lost 1, with 6 bases in between. The CDR3 contains 14 residues. Germline assignment: CDR1 SGDLS and CDR2 YYNGEE. The CDR3: CASSVVPGTDTQYF. The CDR3, as DNA: TGTGCCAGCAGCGTAGTTCCGGGCACAGATACGCAGTATTTT.

This sequence joins TRBV5-1 and TRBJ2-5, with D perhaps given as TRBD1 or TRBD2 (5 bases each). The end of the DNA aligns better with TRBJ2-7, so the J call may be wrong. CDR3 length: 13 residues. CDR1 and CDR2 (germline): SGHRS, YFSETQ. CDR3 nucleotides: TGCGCCAGCGGGGTTGGGGACCAGGACGAGCAGTACTTC. Its translation is CASGVGDQDEQYF.

The V and J genes are TRBV4-1 and TRBJ2-3, with 7 bases identical to TRBD2. Germline assignment: CDR1 MGHRA and CDR2 YSYEKL. Trimming took 0 bases from V and 1 from J; bases not matched to a gene: 7. CDR3 length: 17 residues. The DNA of the CDR3 is TGCGCCAGCAGCCAAGATCGGGGGGAATTCCGCACAGATACGCAGTATTTT. Translated: CASSQDRGEFRTDTQYF.

The chain carries TRBV9 and TRBJ2-3; TRBD1 aligns across 8 bases. Trimming took 1 base from V and 2 from J; bases not matched to a gene: 3. The CDR3 has 15 residues. The germline CDR1 and CDR2 sequences are SGDLS and YYNGEE. CDR3 coding DNA: TGTGCCAGCAGCGTATTGGGACAGGCCACAGATACGCAGTATTTT. Translation gives CASSVLGQATDTQYF.

The V gene is TRBV5-1, the J gene TRBJ1-2; 12 bases match TRBD1. V was pared by 7 bases and J by 10 bases, with 11 bases of the junction left unmatched. CDR3 size: 14 residues. The germline V gene has CDR1 SGHRS and CDR2 YFSETQ. The CDR3 reads CASSTGTGGILYTF. CDR3 DNA sequence: TGCGCCAGCTCGACCGGGACAGGGGGCATCCTCTACACCTTC.

This chain joins TRBV18 and TRBJ1-5; 7 bases are shared with TRBD1. V gave up 3 bases and J gave up 4 bases; unmatched junction bases: 3. CDR1 and CDR2 from the germline V gene are KGHSH and LQKENI. This CDR3 is 14 amino acids long. The CDR3 sequence: CASSPGQVNQPQHF. Here the CDR3 DNA reads TGTGCCAGCTCACCCGGACAGGTAAATCAGCCCCAGCATTTT. The entire variable domain, with the rest obtained from reference TRBV18 and TRBJ1-5, is as follows: NAGVMQNPRHLVRRRGQEARLRCSPMKGHSHVYWYRQLPEEGLKFMVYLQKENIIDESGMPKERFSAEFPKEGPSILRIQQVVRGDSAAYFCASSPGQVNQPQHFGDGTRLSIL.

The chain couples TRBV6-5 to TRBJ2-7; tentatively, D is TRBD1 (5 bases). V dropped 2 bases and J dropped 2 bases, with 10 bases sitting between them. CDR3 length: 14 amino acids. Germline-derived CDR1 and CDR2 are MNHEY and SVGAGI. The CDR3 reads CASSYRGKTYEQYF. The CDR3 DNA is TGTGCCAGCAGTTACAGGGGAAAGACCTACGAGCAGTACTTC.